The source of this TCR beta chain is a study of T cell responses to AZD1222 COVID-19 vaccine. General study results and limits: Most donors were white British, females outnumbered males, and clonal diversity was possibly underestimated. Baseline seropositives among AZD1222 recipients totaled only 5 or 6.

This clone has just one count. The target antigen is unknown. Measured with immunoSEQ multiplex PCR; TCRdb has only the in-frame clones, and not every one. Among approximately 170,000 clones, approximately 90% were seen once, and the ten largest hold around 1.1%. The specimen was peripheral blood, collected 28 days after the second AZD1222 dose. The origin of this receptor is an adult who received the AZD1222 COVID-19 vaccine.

CDR3 in amino acids: CSAEGAYEQYF. CDR3 in DNA: TGCAGTGCCGAAGGGGCCTACGAGCAGTACTTC. The rearrangement joins TRBV20-1 to TRBJ2-7, with D possibly matching TRBD1 (5 bases). The V and J ends lost 6 bases and 2 bases respectively, with 8 bases between them. The CDR3 contains 11 residues. Germline values: CDR1 DFQATT, CDR2 SNEGSKA (reference sequence).